The clone carrying this T cell receptor (beta chain) was seen only a few times. Its specificity is unknown. Germline V gives CDR1 KGHSH, CDR2 LQKENI. The length of the CDR3 is 18 residues. V shed 3 bases, J shed 2 bases, and the junction held 12 bases outside the gene matches. TCRdb itself ran the 5' RACE reads through MiXCR, one entry per CDR3 protein. Among approximately 200,000 distinct CDR3 sequences listed, more than 15% were seen once. This sample was included in a study of T-cell memory formation after mild COVID-19. The wider study: TCR clusters largely stayed donor specific. Notes on the study in general: Most CD4+ clones that shrank were in CM and EM, while CD8+ ones turned up in EMRA.

The material sequenced was PBMCs or a T cell subset sorted from them (not recorded which). The TCR originated in an adult woman who had mild COVID-19 (a few samples of this study predate the infection). Cell type and time point are not known. The chain couples TRBV18 to TRBJ1-1; 10 bases align to TRBD1. CDR3 nucleotides: TGTGCCAGCTCACCCCTCGCGGTGACAGGGGGCTCTAACACTGAAGCTTTCTTT. Amino acid sequence: CASSPLAVTGGSNTEAFF.